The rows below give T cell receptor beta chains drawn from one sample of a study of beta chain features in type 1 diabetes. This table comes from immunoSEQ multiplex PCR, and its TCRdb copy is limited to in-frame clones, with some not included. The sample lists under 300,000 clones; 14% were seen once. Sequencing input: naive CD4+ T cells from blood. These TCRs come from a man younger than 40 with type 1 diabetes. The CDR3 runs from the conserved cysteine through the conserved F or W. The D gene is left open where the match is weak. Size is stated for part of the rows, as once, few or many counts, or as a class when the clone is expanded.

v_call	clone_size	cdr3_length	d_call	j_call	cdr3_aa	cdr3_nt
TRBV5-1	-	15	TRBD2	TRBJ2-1	CASSPSGGFTNEQFF	TGCGCCAGCAGCCCCAGCGGGGGGTTCACCAATGAGCAGTTCTTC
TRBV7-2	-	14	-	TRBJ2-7	CASSSAGVSYEQYF	TGTGCCAGCAGCTCCGCCGGGGTTTCCTACGAGCAGTACTTC
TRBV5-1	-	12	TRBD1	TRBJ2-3	CASSSTGEMAYF	TGCGCCAGCAGCTCCACAGGGGAGATGGCGTATTTT
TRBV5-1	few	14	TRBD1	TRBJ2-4	CASSLSGTADVQYF	TGCGCCAGCAGCCTCTCCGGGACAGCTGACGTTCAGTACTTC
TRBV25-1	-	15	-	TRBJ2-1	CASSDGKRAYNEQFF	TGTGCCAGCAGTGATGGAAAGAGGGCTTACAATGAGCAGTTCTTC
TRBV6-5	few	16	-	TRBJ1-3	CASSYSMATRGNTIYF	TGTGCCAGCAGTTACTCGATGGCCACGAGGGGAAACACCATATATTTT
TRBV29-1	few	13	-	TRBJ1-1	CSASDFGDTEAFF	TGCAGCGCCTCGGACTTTGGGGACACTGAAGCTTTCTTT
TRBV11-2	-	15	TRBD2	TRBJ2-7	CASSWGGRARYEQYF	TGTGCCAGCAGCTGGGGAGGGAGGGCCCGATACGAGCAGTACTTC
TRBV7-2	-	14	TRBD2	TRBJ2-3	CASSPGLAVDTQYF	TGTGCCAGCAGCCCGGGACTAGCCGTAGATACGCAGTATTTT
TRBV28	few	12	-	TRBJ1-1	CASRPQGTKAFF	TGTGCCAGCAGACCGCAGGGGACTAAAGCTTTCTTT
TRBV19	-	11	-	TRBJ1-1	CASRQGTEAFF	TGTGCCAGTAGACAGGGCACTGAAGCTTTCTTT
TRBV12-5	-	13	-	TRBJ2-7	CASGLMGGYEQYF	TGTGCTAGTGGTTTGATGGGGGGCTACGAGCAGTACTTC
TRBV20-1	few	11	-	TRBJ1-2	CSANQGSGYTF	TGCAGTGCTAACCAGGGGAGTGGCTACACCTTC
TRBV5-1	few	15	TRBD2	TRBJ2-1	CASSLGTSGQNEQFF	TGCGCCAGCAGCCTGGGGACTAGCGGGCAAAATGAGCAGTTCTTC
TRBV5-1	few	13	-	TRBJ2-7	CASSRPGAYEQYF	TGCGCCAGCAGTCGTCCAGGGGCCTACGAGCAGTACTTC
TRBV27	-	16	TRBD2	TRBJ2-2	CASREGLGGSTGELFF	TGTGCCAGCAGGGAGGGGCTAGGCGGGAGCACCGGGGAGCTGTTTTTT
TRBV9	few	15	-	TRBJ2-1	CASSVGTAFYNEQFF	TGTGCCAGCAGCGTAGGGACAGCCTTTTACAATGAGCAGTTCTTC
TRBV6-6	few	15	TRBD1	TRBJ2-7	CASSSKAGGWNEQYF	TGTGCCAGCAGTTCGAAGGCAGGGGGTTGGAACGAGCAGTACTTC
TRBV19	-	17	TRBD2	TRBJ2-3	CASSIGASGSITDTQYF	TGTGCCAGTAGTATAGGCGCCAGCGGGAGTATCACAGATACGCAGTATTTT